A selection of T cell receptor beta chains follows, all from one sample in a study of cytomegalovirus exposure and HLA in healthy donors. Using immunoSEQ multiplex PCR, the repertoire was profiled, and TCRdb retains in-frame clones only, with some absent. The table lists about 100,000 clones, around three quarters of them singletons, with 3.5% to 5% in the top ten. The sequenced sample was PBMCs. The source is a male donor in good health and CMV-seronegative. CDR3s include the opening cysteine and the closing phenylalanine or tryptophan. D genes are given only for firm matches. Only part of the rows carry a size: once, few, many, or a class if the clone is expanded.

CDR3nt: TGTGCCAGTAGTTCCCTCCGGGGAACAGACGGTAATGAAAAACTGTTTTTT; CDR3aa: CASSSLRGTDGNEKLFF; v_gene: TRBV19; j_gene: TRBJ1-4; d_gene: NA; abundance: NA
CDR3nt: TGTGCCAGCAGTACCGGGACAGTGAACACTGAAGCTTTCTTT; CDR3aa: CASSTGTVNTEAFF; v_gene: TRBV11-2; j_gene: TRBJ1-1; d_gene: TRBD1; abundance: NA
CDR3nt: TGTGCCAGCAGCTCCCCGGGAGGCACTGAAGCTTTCTTT; CDR3aa: CASSSPGGTEAFF; v_gene: TRBV25-1; j_gene: TRBJ1-1; d_gene: NA; abundance: NA
CDR3nt: TGTGCCAGCAGCCCTCACAGGGGGCACACCGGGGAGCTGTTTTTT; CDR3aa: CASSPHRGHTGELFF; v_gene: TRBV7-2; j_gene: TRBJ2-2; d_gene: TRBD1; abundance: NA
CDR3nt: TGTGCCAGCAGCCCAGCCGGACTCGCGATTAGTGGAGCTTTCTTT; CDR3aa: CASSPAGLAISGAFF; v_gene: TRBV9; j_gene: TRBJ1-1; d_gene: NA; abundance: NA
CDR3nt: TGTGCCAGCAGCTCCATTAGGACAGGGCCCGCGAACACCGGGGAGCTGTTTTTT; CDR3aa: CASSSIRTGPANTGELFF; v_gene: TRBV7-3; j_gene: TRBJ2-2; d_gene: TRBD1; abundance: NA
CDR3nt: TGCGCCAGCAGCTTGGTTTCCGGGGGGAACACTGAAGCTTTCTTT; CDR3aa: CASSLVSGGNTEAFF; v_gene: TRBV5-1; j_gene: TRBJ1-1; d_gene: NA; abundance: NA
CDR3nt: TGTGCCAGCAGCCCGGGACTAGCGGGAGTTGGTACCGGGGAGCTGTTTTTT; CDR3aa: CASSPGLAGVGTGELFF; v_gene: TRBV11-2; j_gene: TRBJ2-2; d_gene: TRBD2; abundance: NA
CDR3nt: TGTGCCAGCAGCGTAGCCCCTGGGCTAGCGGGAGGGTTTCCGGGGGAGCAGTACTTC; CDR3aa: CASSVAPGLAGGFPGEQYF; v_gene: TRBV9; j_gene: TRBJ2-7; d_gene: TRBD2; abundance: once
CDR3nt: TGTGCCAGCTCTCCCCCGGGATTAGAGAGCTCTGGGGCCAACGTCCTGACTTTC; CDR3aa: CASSPPGLESSGANVLTF; v_gene: TRBV18; j_gene: TRBJ2-6; d_gene: NA; abundance: NA
CDR3nt: TGTGCCAGCAGTTACGGGGGACAGCCCTACGAGCAGTACTTC; CDR3aa: CASSYGGQPYEQYF; v_gene: TRBV6-6; j_gene: TRBJ2-7; d_gene: TRBD1; abundance: few
CDR3nt: TGTGCCAGCAGTTCCCTTACAGGGGGGAATTCACCCCTCCACTTT; CDR3aa: CASSSLTGGNSPLHF; v_gene: TRBV6-1; j_gene: TRBJ1-6; d_gene: TRBD1; abundance: NA
CDR3nt: TGCGCCAGCAGCCAGAGGGGACAGGGGTCTATCGACGAGCAGTACTTC; CDR3aa: CASSQRGQGSIDEQYF; v_gene: TRBV4-1; j_gene: TRBJ2-7; d_gene: TRBD1; abundance: NA
CDR3nt: TGTGCCAGCAGCTTAGATCCAGGGAAGGAGACCCAGTACTTC; CDR3aa: CASSLDPGKETQYF; v_gene: TRBV11-2; j_gene: TRBJ2-5; d_gene: NA; abundance: NA
CDR3nt: TGTGCCATCGGCCGGGACAGCGCTGAAGCTTTCTTT; CDR3aa: CAIGRDSAEAFF; v_gene: TRBV10-3; j_gene: TRBJ1-1; d_gene: TRBD1; abundance: NA
CDR3nt: TGCAGCCAGACGGACAGGGCACAGGGGAACGAGCAGTACTTC; CDR3aa: CSQTDRAQGNEQYF; v_gene: TRBV29-1; j_gene: TRBJ2-7; d_gene: TRBD1; abundance: NA
CDR3nt: TGTGCCAGCAGAGGGACAGCGGTTCGGGTCTATGGCTACACCTTC; CDR3aa: CASRGTAVRVYGYTF; v_gene: TRBV6-5; j_gene: TRBJ1-2; d_gene: TRBD1; abundance: NA
CDR3nt: TGTGCCATCAGCGACTTAAAGACTAGCGGCCTCTACAATGAGCAGTTCTTC; CDR3aa: CAISDLKTSGLYNEQFF; v_gene: TRBV10-3; j_gene: TRBJ2-1; d_gene: TRBD2; abundance: NA
CDR3nt: TGTGCCTGGACCAACGGGGATTACAATCAGCCCCAGCATTTT; CDR3aa: CAWTNGDYNQPQHF; v_gene: TRBV30; j_gene: TRBJ1-5; d_gene: NA; abundance: NA
CDR3nt: TGTGCCAGCAGCTTGGTCGGCACCCAAGGCGGACTGTTTTTT; CDR3aa: CASSLVGTQGGLFF; v_gene: TRBV5-6; j_gene: TRBJ1-4; d_gene: NA; abundance: NA
CDR3nt: TGTGCCATCAGTGAGTCAGGGCGGGACCGGTATGAGCAGTTCTTC; CDR3aa: CAISESGRDRYEQFF; v_gene: TRBV10-3; j_gene: TRBJ2-1; d_gene: NA; abundance: once
CDR3nt: TGCGCCAGCAGCTGGAAGGGGACAGGGGGCGAGGTCTATGGCTACACCTTC; CDR3aa: CASSWKGTGGEVYGYTF; v_gene: TRBV5-1; j_gene: TRBJ1-2; d_gene: TRBD1; abundance: NA
CDR3nt: TGTGCCAGCAGCCGAGGTGTGGACTATGGCTACACCTTC; CDR3aa: CASSRGVDYGYTF; v_gene: TRBV13; j_gene: TRBJ1-2; d_gene: NA; abundance: NA
CDR3nt: TGCGCCAGCAGCTTGGGGGTGACTAGCTCCTACGAGCAGTACTTC; CDR3aa: CASSLGVTSSYEQYF; v_gene: TRBV5-1; j_gene: TRBJ2-7; d_gene: NA; abundance: NA
CDR3nt: TGTGCCAGCTCTCCCGGGGACCAAGAGACCCAGTACTTC; CDR3aa: CASSPGDQETQYF; v_gene: TRBV18; j_gene: TRBJ2-5; d_gene: NA; abundance: NA
CDR3nt: TGTGCCAGCAGTCCTGGGGGAGGAAGGTTCTATGAGCAGTTCTTC; CDR3aa: CASSPGGGRFYEQFF; v_gene: TRBV27; j_gene: TRBJ2-1; d_gene: NA; abundance: NA
CDR3nt: TGTGCCAGCAGCTTGGGTCTAGTCAGGGAGGAGGGGCAGTTCTTC; CDR3aa: CASSLGLVREEGQFF; v_gene: TRBV5-6; j_gene: TRBJ2-1; d_gene: NA; abundance: NA
CDR3nt: TGTGCCAGCAGTCAAAACAGGGGCCAAGAGACCCAGTACTTC; CDR3aa: CASSQNRGQETQYF; v_gene: TRBV6-1; j_gene: TRBJ2-5; d_gene: TRBD1; abundance: NA
CDR3nt: TGTGCCAGCAGCTTACTAAATAGCTTCCAAGAGACCCAGTACTTC; CDR3aa: CASSLLNSFQETQYF; v_gene: TRBV7-8; j_gene: TRBJ2-5; d_gene: NA; abundance: NA
CDR3nt: TGTGCCTGGAGCGCCGGGACAGGGGGCAGCGCGAAGGCTTTCTTT; CDR3aa: CAWSAGTGGSAKAFF; v_gene: TRBV30; j_gene: TRBJ1-1; d_gene: TRBD1; abundance: NA
CDR3nt: TGCGCCAGCAGCCAGGGACTACAAGAGACCCAGTACTTC; CDR3aa: CASSQGLQETQYF; v_gene: TRBV4-1; j_gene: TRBJ2-5; d_gene: TRBD2; abundance: NA
CDR3nt: TGTGCCAGCAGCTCCAGCGGGAGCGCAGATACGCAGTATTTT; CDR3aa: CASSSSGSADTQYF; v_gene: TRBV7-9; j_gene: TRBJ2-3; d_gene: TRBD2; abundance: NA
CDR3nt: TGTGCCAGCAGCTTATGGGGGCCCGGGGAGCTGTTTTTT; CDR3aa: CASSLWGPGELFF; v_gene: TRBV7-3; j_gene: TRBJ2-2; d_gene: NA; abundance: NA
CDR3nt: TGCGCCAGCAGCTTGCTAGGAGAAAAAAACATTCAGTACTTC; CDR3aa: CASSLLGEKNIQYF; v_gene: TRBV5-1; j_gene: TRBJ2-4; d_gene: NA; abundance: NA
CDR3nt: TGTGCCAGCAGCCGAGGATCCTACGAGCAGTACTTC; CDR3aa: CASSRGSYEQYF; v_gene: TRBV7-9; j_gene: TRBJ2-7; d_gene: NA; abundance: NA
CDR3nt: TGTGCCAGCAGCTCGCAGGGGCTCTATGGCTACACCTTC; CDR3aa: CASSSQGLYGYTF; v_gene: TRBV7-9; j_gene: TRBJ1-2; d_gene: NA; abundance: few
CDR3nt: TGTGCCAGCAGTTCGGTGCAGCGGGCCTCCTACGAGCAGTACTTC; CDR3aa: CASSSVQRASYEQYF; v_gene: TRBV28; j_gene: TRBJ2-7; d_gene: NA; abundance: NA
CDR3nt: TGTGCCAGCAGCCCCCGGCCGGGACTAGCGGGAGGGGTCTACAATGAGCAGTTCTTC; CDR3aa: CASSPRPGLAGGVYNEQFF; v_gene: TRBV9; j_gene: TRBJ2-1; d_gene: TRBD2; abundance: NA
CDR3nt: TGCGCCAGCAGCCAAAAACAGGGGGCCAACACTGAAGCTTTCTTT; CDR3aa: CASSQKQGANTEAFF; v_gene: TRBV4-1; j_gene: TRBJ1-1; d_gene: TRBD1; abundance: NA
CDR3nt: TGTGCCAGCAGTATTGGGGCACCAGATGGGACTGAAGCTTTCTTT; CDR3aa: CASSIGAPDGTEAFF; v_gene: TRBV6-5; j_gene: TRBJ1-1; d_gene: NA; abundance: NA
CDR3nt: TGTGCCAGCAGTTTACCTCCGGGACAGGTCTCTGGAAACACCATATATTTT; CDR3aa: CASSLPPGQVSGNTIYF; v_gene: TRBV28; j_gene: TRBJ1-3; d_gene: TRBD1; abundance: NA
CDR3nt: TGTGCCTCCCGGGGCGGGAGTCGCCACGAGCAGTACTTC; CDR3aa: CASRGGSRHEQYF; v_gene: TRBV5-6; j_gene: TRBJ2-7; d_gene: TRBD2; abundance: NA
CDR3nt: TGTGCCAGCAGTTTCCCCTTCGGACAGCCTACCTACGAGCAGTACTTC; CDR3aa: CASSFPFGQPTYEQYF; v_gene: TRBV28; j_gene: TRBJ2-7; d_gene: NA; abundance: NA
CDR3nt: TGTGCCAGCAGGGGCTCGGACAGGTACACTGAAGCTTTCTTT; CDR3aa: CASRGSDRYTEAFF; v_gene: TRBV6-4; j_gene: TRBJ1-1; d_gene: TRBD1; abundance: NA
CDR3nt: TGTGCCAGCAGCCAAGGACAGGGATTTGAAGCTTTCTTT; CDR3aa: CASSQGQGFEAFF; v_gene: TRBV5-5; j_gene: TRBJ1-1; d_gene: TRBD1; abundance: NA
CDR3nt: TGCGCCAGCAGTGAAGTCGGTGGGACAGGGAACAATGAGCAGTTCTTC; CDR3aa: CASSEVGGTGNNEQFF; v_gene: TRBV10-2; j_gene: TRBJ2-1; d_gene: TRBD1; abundance: NA
CDR3nt: TGTGCTAGTGCCTTGGGCCCGAACACTGAAGCTTTCTTT; CDR3aa: CASALGPNTEAFF; v_gene: TRBV12-5; j_gene: TRBJ1-1; d_gene: NA; abundance: NA
CDR3nt: TGTGCCAGTAGTATGGGGGCGGATGACGAGCAGTACTTC; CDR3aa: CASSMGADDEQYF; v_gene: TRBV19; j_gene: TRBJ2-7; d_gene: NA; abundance: NA
CDR3nt: TGTGCCAGCTCTTGGACAGGGGACTACGAGCAGTACTTC; CDR3aa: CASSWTGDYEQYF; v_gene: TRBV6-1; j_gene: TRBJ2-7; d_gene: TRBD1; abundance: NA
CDR3nt: TGCAGCGTTGAAGATCCACTTGTAGGAGCTGAGTTAGAGACCCAGTACTTC; CDR3aa: CSVEDPLVGAELETQYF; v_gene: TRBV29-1; j_gene: TRBJ2-5; d_gene: NA; abundance: NA
CDR3nt: TGTGCCTGGAGTGGACTTCAGGGCACCGGGGAGCTGTTTTTT; CDR3aa: CAWSGLQGTGELFF; v_gene: TRBV30; j_gene: TRBJ2-2; d_gene: NA; abundance: NA
CDR3nt: TGTGCCAGCAGCTCCATAGACAGGGGGTACGAGCAGTACTTC; CDR3aa: CASSSIDRGYEQYF; v_gene: TRBV13; j_gene: TRBJ2-7; d_gene: TRBD1; abundance: NA